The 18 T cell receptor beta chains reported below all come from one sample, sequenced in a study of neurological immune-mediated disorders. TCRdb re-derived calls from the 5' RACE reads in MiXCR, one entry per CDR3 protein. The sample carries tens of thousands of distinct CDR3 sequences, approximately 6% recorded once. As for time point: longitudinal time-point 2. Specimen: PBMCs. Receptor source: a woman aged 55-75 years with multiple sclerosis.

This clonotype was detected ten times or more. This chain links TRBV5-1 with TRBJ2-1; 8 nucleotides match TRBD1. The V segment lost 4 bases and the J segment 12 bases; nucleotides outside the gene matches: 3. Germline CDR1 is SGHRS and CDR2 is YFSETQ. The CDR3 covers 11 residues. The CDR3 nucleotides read TGCGCCAGCAGCCTGGACAGGGTGCAGTTCTTC. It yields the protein CASSLDRVQFF. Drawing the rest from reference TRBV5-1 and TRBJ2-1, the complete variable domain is KAGVTQTPRYLIKTRGQQVTLSCSPISGHRSVSWYQQTPGQGLQFLFEYFSETQRNKGNFPGRFSGRQFSNSRSEMNVSTLELGDSALYLCASSLDRVQFFGPGTRLTVL.

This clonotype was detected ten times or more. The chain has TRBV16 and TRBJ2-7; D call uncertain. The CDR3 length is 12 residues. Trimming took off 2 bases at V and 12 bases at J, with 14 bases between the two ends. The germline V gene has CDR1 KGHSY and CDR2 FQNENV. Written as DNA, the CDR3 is TGTGCCAGCAGCCAAACCCCGGGTTATTGGTACTTC. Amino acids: CASSQTPGYWYF.

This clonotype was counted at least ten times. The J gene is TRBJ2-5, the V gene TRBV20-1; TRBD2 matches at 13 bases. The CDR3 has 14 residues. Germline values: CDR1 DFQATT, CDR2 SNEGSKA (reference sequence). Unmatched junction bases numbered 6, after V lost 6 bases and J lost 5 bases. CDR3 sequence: CSAPTLAGGETQYF. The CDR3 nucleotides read TGCAGTGCCCCGACACTAGCGGGGGGGGAGACCCAGTACTTC.

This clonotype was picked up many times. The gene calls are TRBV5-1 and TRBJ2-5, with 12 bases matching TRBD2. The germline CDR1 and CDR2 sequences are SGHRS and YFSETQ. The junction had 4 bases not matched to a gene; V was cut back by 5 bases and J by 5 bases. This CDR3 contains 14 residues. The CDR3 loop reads CASSLTSGGETQYF. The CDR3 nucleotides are TGCGCCAGCAGTCTCACTAGCGGGGGGGAGACCCAGTACTTC. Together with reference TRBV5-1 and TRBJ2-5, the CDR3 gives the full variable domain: KAGVTQTPRYLIKTRGQQVTLSCSPISGHRSVSWYQQTPGQGLQFLFEYFSETQRNKGNFPGRFSGRQFSNSRSEMNVSTLELGDSALYLCASSLTSGGETQYFGPGTRLLVL.

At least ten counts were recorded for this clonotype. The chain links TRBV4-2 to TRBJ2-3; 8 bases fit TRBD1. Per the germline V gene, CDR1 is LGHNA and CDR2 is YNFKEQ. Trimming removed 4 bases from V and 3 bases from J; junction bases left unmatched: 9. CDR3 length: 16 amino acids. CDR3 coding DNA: TGTGCCAGCAGCCCCCTCAACAGGGGGTCGACAGATACGCAGTATTTT. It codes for CASSPLNRGSTDTQYF.

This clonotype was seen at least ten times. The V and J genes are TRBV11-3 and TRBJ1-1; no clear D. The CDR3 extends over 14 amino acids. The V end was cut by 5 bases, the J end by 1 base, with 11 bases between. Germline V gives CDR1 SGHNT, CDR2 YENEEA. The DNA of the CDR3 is TGTGCCAGCAGCCTGGGGTTAGGGAACACTGAAGCTTTCTTT. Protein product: CASSLGLGNTEAFF.

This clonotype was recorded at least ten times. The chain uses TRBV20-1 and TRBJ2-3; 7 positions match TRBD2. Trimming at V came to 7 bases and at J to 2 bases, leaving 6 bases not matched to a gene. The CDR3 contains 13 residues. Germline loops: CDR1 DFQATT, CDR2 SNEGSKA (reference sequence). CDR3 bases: TGCAGTGGATGGGGGGGTAACACAGATACGCAGTATTTT. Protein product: CSGWGGNTDTQYF.

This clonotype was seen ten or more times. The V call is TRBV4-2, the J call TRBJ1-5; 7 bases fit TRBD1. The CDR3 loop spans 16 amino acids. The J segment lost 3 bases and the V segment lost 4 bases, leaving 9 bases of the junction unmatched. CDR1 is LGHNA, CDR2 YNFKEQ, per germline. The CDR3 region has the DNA TGTGCCAGCAGCCGGGACAGCCCGTCCTTCAATCAGCCCCAGCATTTT. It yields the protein CASSRDSPSFNQPQHF.

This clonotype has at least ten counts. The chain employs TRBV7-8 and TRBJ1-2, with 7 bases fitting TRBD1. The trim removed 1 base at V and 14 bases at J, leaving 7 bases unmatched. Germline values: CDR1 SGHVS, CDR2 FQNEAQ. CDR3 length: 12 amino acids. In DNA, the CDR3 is TGTGCCAGCAGCTTAGGGGGACAGTATCAGACCTTC. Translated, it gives CASSLGGQYQTF.

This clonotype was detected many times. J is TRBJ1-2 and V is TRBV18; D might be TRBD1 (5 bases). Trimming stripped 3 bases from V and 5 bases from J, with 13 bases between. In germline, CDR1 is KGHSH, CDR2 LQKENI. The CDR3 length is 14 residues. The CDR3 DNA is TGTGCCAGCTCACCCGTTGAAAGGGGTTATGGCTACACCTTC. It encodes CASSPVERGYGYTF.

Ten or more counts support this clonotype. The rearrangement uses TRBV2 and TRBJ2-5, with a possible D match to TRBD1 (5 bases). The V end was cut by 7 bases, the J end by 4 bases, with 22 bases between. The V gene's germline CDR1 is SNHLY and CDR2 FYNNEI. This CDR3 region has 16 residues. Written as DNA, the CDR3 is TGTGCCAGCAACCATCCGGGCCTAGGGGTAGGAGAGACCCAGTACTTC. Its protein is CASNHPGLGVGETQYF.

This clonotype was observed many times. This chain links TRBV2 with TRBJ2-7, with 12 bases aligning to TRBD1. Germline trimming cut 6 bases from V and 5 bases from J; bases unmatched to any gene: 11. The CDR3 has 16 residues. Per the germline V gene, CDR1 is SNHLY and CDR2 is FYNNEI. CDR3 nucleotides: TGTGCCAGCAGCAGAGGAGCCGGGACAGGGGGCAACGAGCAGTACTTC. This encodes CASSRGAGTGGNEQYF.

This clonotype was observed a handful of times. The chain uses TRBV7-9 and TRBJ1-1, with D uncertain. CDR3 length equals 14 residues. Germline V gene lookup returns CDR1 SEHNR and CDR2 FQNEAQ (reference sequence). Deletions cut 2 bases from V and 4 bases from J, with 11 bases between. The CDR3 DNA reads TGTGCCAGCAGCTTAAACTTTAGAGGCACTGAAGCTTTCTTT. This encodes CASSLNFRGTEAFF.

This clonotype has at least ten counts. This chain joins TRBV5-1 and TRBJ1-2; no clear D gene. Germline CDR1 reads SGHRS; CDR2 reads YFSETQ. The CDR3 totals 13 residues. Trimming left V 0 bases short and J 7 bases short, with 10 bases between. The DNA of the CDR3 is TGCGCCAGCAGCTTGGCTTCCCGCTCTGGCTACACCTTC. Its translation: CASSLASRSGYTF.

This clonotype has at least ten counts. In DNA form, the CDR3 reads TGTGCCACCAGTGATCCCCTGATCTCTGGGGCCAACGTCCTGACTTTC. Protein product: CATSDPLISGANVLTF. This rearrangement joins TRBV24-1 to TRBJ2-6, with D unresolved. In germline, CDR1 is KGHDR, CDR2 SFDVKD. Trimming stripped 3 bases from V and 0 bases from J, with 8 bases between. CDR3 length: 16 amino acids.

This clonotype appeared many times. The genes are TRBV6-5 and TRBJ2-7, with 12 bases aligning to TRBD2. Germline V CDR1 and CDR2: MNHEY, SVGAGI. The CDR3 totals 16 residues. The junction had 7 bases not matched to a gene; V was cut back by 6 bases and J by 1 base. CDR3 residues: CASRLQLAGGSYEQYF. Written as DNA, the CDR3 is TGTGCCAGCAGGCTTCAGCTAGCGGGGGGGTCCTACGAGCAGTACTTC.

The chain's CDR3 is CASSLRDHYEQYF. For the CDR3, the DNA is TGTGCCAGCAGCCTCCGGGACCACTACGAGCAGTACTTC. This rearrangement joins TRBV9 to TRBJ2-7, with D perhaps given as TRBD1 or TRBD2 (5 bases each). The CDR3 is made up of 13 amino acids. The V end lost 4 bases, the J end lost 3 bases, and 11 bases lay between the germline ends. The germline gives CDR1 SGDLS, CDR2 YYNGEE.

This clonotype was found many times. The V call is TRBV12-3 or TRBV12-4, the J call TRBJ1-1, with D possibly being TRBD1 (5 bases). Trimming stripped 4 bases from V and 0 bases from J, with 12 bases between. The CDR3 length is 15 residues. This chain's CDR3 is CASSSQALMNTEAFF. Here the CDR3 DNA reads TGTGCCAGCAGTTCACAGGCCCTCATGAACACTGAAGCTTTCTTT.